This paragraph reports one T cell receptor beta chain. Its antigen is not known. Trimming stripped 2 bases from V and 4 bases from J, with 9 bases between. Germline CDR1 is DFQATT and CDR2 is SNEGSKA (reference sequence). There are 13 residues in the CDR3. The data were taken from a study of T cell repertoires in cytomegalovirus infection. Study-wide context: CMV epitopes, recently identified HLA-C-restricted and well-studied HLA-B-restricted, were used. It can be stated that public TCR beta signatures indicated CMV infection as well as a matching HLA type.

Study observations and caveats: Ex vivo responses were dominated by HLA-C-restricted CMV-specific TCR beta clonotypes.

TCRdb fed the reads into MiXCR, producing one record per CDR3 protein. This table holds under 350,000 distinct CDR3 sequences, roughly a fifth found once. The chain combines TRBV20-1 with TRBJ1-5; D is undetermined. Here the sequenced sample was cultured PBMCs, taken from culture after CMV antigen stimulation. The source is a human donor in good health (CMV status not recorded). Some clones in this sample may be carry-over from other donors' samples. CDR3 in DNA: TGCAGTGCTAGAATTGGGGTGAATCAGCCCCAGCATTTT. The encoded protein is CSARIGVNQPQHF.